A selection of T cell receptor beta chains follows, all from one sample in a study of immune evolution from preneoplasia to lung adenocarcinoma. Assay: immunoSEQ multiplex PCR; the TCRdb copy retains only in-frame clones and omits some. The repertoire holds around 5,000 clones, with 88% as singletons. Sequencing was done on a sample of FFPE invasive lung adenocarcinoma tissue. The receptor set was obtained from a person aged 45 to 59 with lung adenocarcinoma. CDR3s include the opening cysteine and the closing phenylalanine or tryptophan. Fields, in order: CDR3 length, V gene, J gene, D gene, clone size, CDR3 DNA, CDR3 protein. The D gene is left open where the match is weak. Part of the rows lack a size; the others show once, few, many or a class for expanded clones.

>13|TRBV30|TRBJ1-5|.|once
TGTGCCTGGAGTGTAGGGGCCAATCAGCCCCAGCATTTT
CAWSVGANQPQHF
>16|TRBV27|TRBJ2-3|TRBD2|.
TGTGCCAGCAGTTCGTACCGGGACTATAAGACAGATACGCAGTATTTT
CASSSYRDYKTDTQYF
>13|TRBV28|TRBJ1-3|.|.
TGTGCCACCCGAGGGGGGGGCCGGAGCACCATATATTTT
CATRGGGRSTIYF
>12|TRBV28|TRBJ1-2|.|.
TGTGCCAGCATGGACAATAACTATGGCTACACCTTC
CASMDNNYGYTF
>14|TRBV28|TRBJ1-1|.|.
TGTGCCAGCAGTTTATATCAGGGGAACACTGAAGCTTTCTTT
CASSLYQGNTEAFF
>18|TRBV7-9|TRBJ2-5|TRBD2|few
TGTGCCAGCAGCAAAGGGACTAGCGGGAGCGGGTTAACAGAGACCCAGTACTTC
CASSKGTSGSGLTETQYF
>15|TRBV28|TRBJ1-1|.|.
TGTGCCAGCAGCCGCCAGGACGGGAAGAACACTGAAGCTTTCTTT
CASSRQDGKNTEAFF
>13|TRBV28|TRBJ1-5|.|.
TGTGCCAGCAGTTGGTGGGGCAATCAGCCCCAGCATTTT
CASSWWGNQPQHF
>16|TRBV11-2|TRBJ2-7|.|.
TGTGCCAGCAGCTTAGTGAGGGGGAGGGGTTCCTACGAGCAGTACTTC
CASSLVRGRGSYEQYF
>13|TRBV28|TRBJ2-7|.|.
TGTGCCAGCAGTCCCCCCCCCATTAACGAGCAGTACTTC
CASSPPPINEQYF
>14|TRBV9|TRBJ1-1|.|.
TGTGCCAGCAGCGCCTCAAGGGGGAACACTGAAGCTTTCTTT
CASSASRGNTEAFF
>12|TRBV6-1|TRBJ1-1|TRBD1|.
TGTGCCAGCACAGGGGGCCCCACTGAAGCTTTCTTT
CASTGGPTEAFF
>15|TRBV7-6|TRBJ1-1|TRBD1|.
TGTGCCAGCAGCCCTGGACAGGGAGCGGGGGCTGAAGCTTTCTTT
CASSPGQGAGAEAFF
>14|TRBV5-1|TRBJ2-7|.|.
TGCGCCACCCGGGCAGGGCCGACTACCTACGAGCAGTACTTC
CATRAGPTTYEQYF
>14|TRBV7-6|TRBJ1-4|.|once
TGTGCCAGCAGCGCAGCGGCAACTAATGAAAAACTGTTTTTT
CASSAAATNEKLFF
>17|TRBV7-2|TRBJ2-2|TRBD2|.
TGTGCCAGCAGCTTAGTTTCTGCGGGAGGGCTTGGCGGGGAGCTGTTTTTT
CASSLVSAGGLGGELFF
>14|TRBV11-3|TRBJ2-3|TRBD2|.
TGTGCCAGCAGCTCTAGCGGGACCACAGATACGCAGTATTTT
CASSSSGTTDTQYF
>11|TRBV29-1|TRBJ2-2|.|.
TGCAGTGGTAGGGGTGTCGGGGAGCTGTTTTTT
CSGRGVGELFF
>19|TRBV27|TRBJ2-1|.|once
TGTGCCAGCCGTAAAAGGTCTCGTTCGGACCGCTCGATGGACAATGAGCAGTTCTTC
CASRKRSRSDRSMDNEQFF
>14|TRBV4-1|TRBJ2-7|.|.
TGCGCCAGCAGCCCACGGGCCAATACGTTCGAGCAGTACTTC
CASSPRANTFEQYF
>14|TRBV2|TRBJ2-3|.|.
TGTGCCAGCAGTGAATTAGGTAGCACAGATACGCAGTATTTT
CASSELGSTDTQYF
>18|TRBV27|TRBJ2-2|.|.
TGTGCCAGCAGTTTTTTGGGGCGTAGCGGAGGAAACACCGGGGAGCTGTTTTTT
CASSFLGRSGGNTGELFF
>15|TRBV7-2|TRBJ1-5|.|.
TGTGCCAGCAGCTTAGATCGGTCGGCGTATCAGCCCCAGCATTTT
CASSLDRSAYQPQHF
>16|TRBV13|TRBJ2-2|TRBD2|.
TGTGCCAGCAGCCAAATCGGGACTAGCAACACCGGGGAGCTGTTTTTT
CASSQIGTSNTGELFF
>14|TRBV28|TRBJ1-4|.|.
TGTGCCAGCACCCCGGGGGGGGGTAGCGAAAAACTGTTTTTT
CASTPGGGSEKLFF
>14|TRBV7-2|TRBJ2-3|TRBD1|.
TGTGCCAGCAGCAGACAGGGGGCTCCAGATACGCAGTATTTT
CASSRQGAPDTQYF
>15|TRBV6-4|TRBJ2-2|TRBD2|.
TGTGCCAGCAGTGACACGGGAGGGAACACCGGGGAGCTGTTTTTT
CASSDTGGNTGELFF
>14|TRBV7-2|TRBJ1-1|.|.
TGTGCCAGCAGGCCAGGGGTGGGGAGAGTAACGGCTTTCTTT
CASRPGVGRVTAFF
>16|TRBV9|TRBJ2-3|TRBD2|.
TGTGCCAGCAGCGGCGGGACTAGCGGGAGGGCAGATACGCAGTATTTT
CASSGGTSGRADTQYF
>12|TRBV27|TRBJ1-5|.|.
TGTGCCAGCAGTTCCCCAGGTCACCCCCAGCATTTT
CASSSPGHPQHF
>13|TRBV27|TRBJ2-1|TRBD2|.
TGTGCCAGCACAGTAGCGGGGTCAGATGAGCAGTTCTTC
CASTVAGSDEQFF
>20|TRBV4-3|TRBJ2-7|TRBD2|few
TGCGCCAGCAGCCAATTCAGGGGCCTAGCGGGAGGCTTGCAGACCTACGAGCAGTACTTC
CASSQFRGLAGGLQTYEQYF
>14|TRBV18|TRBJ2-7|TRBD2|.
TGTGCCAGCTCACCCGGACTAGCTTCCTACGAGCAGTACTTC
CASSPGLASYEQYF
>14|TRBV5-1|TRBJ2-3|TRBD1|once
TGCGCCAGCAGAAAACAGGGGGGCACAGATACGCAGTATTTT
CASRKQGGTDTQYF
>17|TRBV28|TRBJ2-2|.|.
TGTGCCAGCAGTTTCTGGGCGGGCAGGGGATGGACCGGGGAGCTGTTTTTT
CASSFWAGRGWTGELFF
>13|TRBV2|TRBJ1-1|.|.
TGTGCCAGCCGACGGGTTTTGAACACTGAAGCTTTCTTT
CASRRVLNTEAFF